This record covers a single T cell receptor beta chain. The table came from immunoSEQ multiplex PCR; TCRdb's copy has only in-frame clones and leaves some out. The sample holds 200,000 to 250,000 clones, 87% seen once. This sample was taken from a study of blood T cell repertoires in COVID-19. Trimming took off 0 bases at V and 19 bases at J, with 16 bases between the two ends. The CDR3 is 13 residues long. The germline V gene encodes CDR1 SGHDN and CDR2 FVKESK. The specimen sequenced was peripheral blood. The chain carries TRBV14 and TRBJ2-6; weak D call: TRBD2 (6 bases). The receptor was isolated from a man aged 18 to 30 with active or convalescent COVID-19. The CDR3 DNA is TGTGCCAGCAGCCAAGACTTGGAGGGAGCGGTTACTTTC. Its protein product is CASSQDLEGAVTF.